Each of the 27 T cell receptor beta chains below was sequenced from the same sample in a study of glioma-infiltrating T cells after dendritic cell vaccination. The time point: after dendritic cell vaccination, including at tumor progression/relapse. Data came from immunoSEQ multiplex PCR; TCRdb stores just in-frame clones and leaves some out. This sample has 45,000 to 60,000 clones; about 80% occur once, and the top ten carry around 16%. This sample comprised blood, obtained after dendritic cell vaccination. The receptor source for this set is a human donor with glioblastoma.

V and J are TRBV4-1 and TRBJ1-4; D is unresolved. Germline V gene lookup returns CDR1 MGHRA and CDR2 YSYEKL. Trimming cost V 0 bases and J 10 bases, with 18 bases left between them. The CDR3 is made up of 16 amino acids. CDR3 sequence reads: CASSQDPDPSGSKLFF. CDR3 DNA: TGCGCCAGCAGCCAAGACCCCGATCCGTCAGGATCAAAACTGTTTTTT.

V gene TRBV19 combines with J gene TRBJ2-5; D is possibly TRBD1 (5 bases). The germline gives CDR1 LNHDA, CDR2 SQIVND (reference sequence). CDR3 length: 15 residues. Between the trimmed V and J ends, which lost 5 bases and 0 bases, there was a span of 13 bases. CDR3 region: CASSPLDSNQETQYF. The CDR3 nucleotides are TGTGCCAGTAGTCCCCTAGACAGTAACCAAGAGACCCAGTACTTC. Using reference TRBV19 and TRBJ2-5 for the parts outside the CDR3, the full variable domain is DGGITQSPKYLFRKEGQNVTLSCEQNLNHDAMYWYRQDPGQGLRLIYYSQIVNDFQKGDIAEGYSVSREKKESFPLTVTSAQKNPTAFYLCASSPLDSNQETQYFGPGTRLLVL.

This clone qualifies as medium-sized. The chain links TRBV10-3 to TRBJ1-5; TRBD1 might be the D (5 bases). This CDR3 has 14 amino acids. CDR1 is ENHRY and CDR2 is SYGVKD in the germline V gene. Trimming took 0 bases from V and 13 from J, leaving 16 bases between them. Here the CDR3 reads CAISESSGGGNQHF. CDR3 in DNA: TGTGCCATCAGTGAGTCGAGTGGCGGGGGGAATCAGCATTTT.

V gene TRBV27 combines with J gene TRBJ2-1, with D maybe TRBD2 (6 bases). V lost 0 bases and J 8 bases, leaving 14 bases between the germline ends. The length of the CDR3 is 15 residues. CDR1 and CDR2 (germline): MNHEY, SMNVEV (reference sequence). The CDR3 sequence: CASSLSSGLIHEQFF. CDR3 nucleotides: TGTGCCAGCAGTTTATCGTCGGGACTTATTCATGAGCAGTTCTTC.

The chain uses TRBV4-1 and TRBJ2-3; no clear D. CDR3 size: 12 residues. Germline CDR1 reads MGHRA; CDR2 reads YSYEKL. V was pared by 2 bases and J by 6 bases, with 6 bases between. The CDR3 loop reads CASSQPVDTQYF. The DNA for the CDR3 is TGCGCCAGCAGCCAACCTGTCGATACGCAGTATTTT.

This chain links TRBV30 with TRBJ2-5; D is unclear. CDR1 and CDR2 (germline): GTSNPN, SVGIG (reference sequence). Trimming removed 4 bases from V and 2 bases from J, with 5 bases in between. This CDR3 is 11 amino acids long. CDR3 residues: CAWTQQETQYF. The DNA for the CDR3 is TGTGCCTGGACTCAGCAAGAGACCCAGTACTTC.

CDR3 nucleotides: TGTGCCAGCAGCTCGCCCCGGGACAGGGGGCGAGAGACCCAGTACTTC. The encoded protein is CASSSPRDRGRETQYF. The chain has TRBV11-3 and TRBJ2-5, with TRBD1 matching over 12 bases. This CDR3 spans 16 amino acids. V was clipped by 4 bases and J by 4 bases; unmatched bases: 7. Germline V gives CDR1 SGHNT, CDR2 YENEEA.

This chain joins TRBV5-1 and TRBJ2-7; TRBD1 agrees at 7 bases. V lost 0 bases to trimming and J lost 5 bases; unmatched junction nucleotides: 11. This CDR3 has 16 residues. Germline CDR1 reads SGHRS; CDR2 reads YFSETQ. CDR3 residues: CASSLVRSRTGHEQYF. CDR3 sequence (DNA): TGCGCCAGCAGCTTGGTTCGGTCGCGGACAGGCCACGAGCAGTACTTC.

This chain connects TRBV6-1 to TRBJ2-1; 12 bases line up with TRBD2. The CDR3 is 18 amino acids. Losses at the gene ends were 2 bases for V and 4 bases for J; bases not matched to a gene: 9. Germline CDR1 and CDR2: MNHNS and SASEGT. This CDR3 is CASSESGILAGGYNEQFF. The CDR3 nucleotides are TGTGCCAGCAGTGAATCAGGCATACTAGCGGGGGGATACAATGAGCAGTTCTTC.

This chain joins TRBV27 and TRBJ2-3, with D hard to call. The V gene's germline CDR1 is MNHEY and CDR2 SMNVEV (reference sequence). The germline V and J ends were trimmed by 5 bases and 2 bases, with 14 bases remaining between them. The CDR3 has 15 amino acids. CDR3 amino acids: CASSQSPGNTDTQYF. The CDR3 DNA reads as TGTGCCAGCAGTCAATCCCCAGGTAACACAGATACGCAGTATTTT.

The rearrangement links TRBV4-1 to TRBJ1-6; 10 bases match TRBD1. The CDR3 is 15 amino acids. V was pared by 6 bases and J by 8 bases, with 7 bases of the junction left unmatched. The germline V gene encodes CDR1 MGHRA and CDR2 YSYEKL. The CDR3 region is CASRRQGASDSPLHF. The CDR3 nucleotides are TGCGCCAGCAGAAGACAGGGGGCTTCGGATTCACCCCTCCACTTT.

Written as DNA, the CDR3 is TGTGCCAGCTCACCGGGGGACAGTGACAACTATGGCTACACCTTC. Protein product: CASSPGDSDNYGYTF. The chain employs TRBV18 and TRBJ1-2; 7 positions agree with TRBD1. With V trimmed by 3 bases and J by 2 bases, 6 bases remained unmatched. Germline V gives CDR1 KGHSH, CDR2 LQKENI. This CDR3 is built from 15 residues.

This chain uses TRBV6-6 with TRBJ2-2; D may be TRBD1 (5 bases). The CDR3 spans 15 residues. The ends were cut back, 6 bases at V and 1 base at J, with 12 bases in the middle. CDR1 and CDR2 (germline): MNHNY, SVGAGI (reference sequence). The CDR3 DNA reads TGTGCCAGCAGGAATCCCACAGGGAACACCGGGGAGCTGTTTTTT. Translated: CASRNPTGNTGELFF.

This chain connects TRBV4-2 to TRBJ2-2; no clear D. Germline V gene data show CDR1 as LGHNA and CDR2 as YNFKEQ. The CDR3 is 14 residues long. V was clipped by 1 base and J by 4 bases, with 7 bases between them. CDR3 region: CASSQALGTGELFF. Written as DNA, the CDR3 is TGTGCCAGCAGCCAAGCCCTCGGCACCGGGGAGCTGTTTTTT.

This clone was picked up a small number of times. The genes are TRBV11-2 and TRBJ1-3; no firm D call. In germline, CDR1 is SGHAT, CDR2 FQNNGV. The V end lost 1 base, the J end lost 0 bases, and 10 bases lay between the germline ends. The CDR3 sequence is 16 residues long. CDR3 loop: CASSLGVRSSGNTIYF. As DNA, the CDR3 is TGTGCCAGCAGCTTAGGAGTACGGAGCTCTGGAAACACCATATATTTT.

This rearrangement joins TRBV5-4 to TRBJ2-1, with a possible D match to TRBD1 (6 bases). CDR1 and CDR2 (germline): SGHNT, YYREEE (reference sequence). CDR3 length: 15 amino acids. V was pared by 2 bases and J by 0 bases, with 9 bases between. The CDR3 DNA sequence: TGTGCCAGCAGCTTACAGGGTAGCTCCTACAATGAGCAGTTCTTC. Translation gives CASSLQGSSYNEQFF. Full variable domain (missing parts from reference TRBV5-4 and TRBJ2-1): ETGVTQSPTHLIKTRGQQVTLRCSSQSGHNTVSWYQQALGQGPQFIFQYYREEENGRGNFPPRFSGLQFPNYSSELNVNALELDDSALYLCASSLQGSSYNEQFFGPGTRLTVL.

The genes are TRBV4-1 and TRBJ2-7; D uncertain. V lost 0 bases to trimming and J lost 0 bases, with 18 bases between them. Germline values: CDR1 MGHRA, CDR2 YSYEKL. CDR3 length: 18 residues. The CDR3 spells CASSQDEEATSSSYEQYF. CDR3 in DNA: TGCGCCAGCAGCCAAGATGAGGAAGCGACGTCGTCCTCCTACGAGCAGTACTTC.

The chain joins TRBV7-9 to TRBJ1-5; no clear D. The CDR3 totals 13 residues. Trimming stripped 1 base from V and 9 bases from J, with 10 bases between. CDR1 is SEHNR, CDR2 FQNEAQ, per germline (reference sequence). The CDR3 is CASSLGEAGPQHF. The CDR3 region has the DNA TGTGCCAGCAGCTTAGGGGAGGCCGGGCCCCAGCATTTT.

This clone has more than one count but fewer than ten. A junction end diverges from the germline sequence, so it may reflect a read error. CDR3 loop: CASSLGLRGGLF. The CDR3 DNA reads TGTGCCAGCAGCTTAGGCCTTAGGGGCGGCCTCTTC. V is TRBV7-9 and J is TRBJ2-1; maybe TRBD1 (5 bases). The CDR3 sequence is 12 residues long. Germline V CDR1 and CDR2: SEHNR, FQNEAQ (reference sequence).

This sequence joins TRBV5-1 and TRBJ2-7; 8 bases line up with TRBD2. V dropped 6 bases and J dropped 6; count of bases not matched to a gene: 2. Germline lookup yields CDR1 SGHRS and CDR2 YFSETQ. This CDR3 has 11 residues. The CDR3 loop reads CASTREGEQYF. Written as DNA, the CDR3 is TGCGCCAGCACCCGGGAGGGCGAGCAGTACTTC. Combining the CDR3 with reference TRBV5-1 and TRBJ2-7 gives the whole variable domain KAGVTQTPRYLIKTRGQQVTLSCSPISGHRSVSWYQQTPGQGLQFLFEYFSETQRNKGNFPGRFSGRQFSNSRSEMNVSTLELGDSALYLCASTREGEQYFGPGTRLTVT.

The V gene is TRBV11-2, the J gene TRBJ1-2, with D tentatively TRBD1 (5 bases). CDR1 is SGHAT, CDR2 FQNNGV, per germline. The CDR3 runs to 14 residues. The ends were cut back, 0 bases at V and 8 bases at J, with 13 bases in the middle. The CDR3 sequence: CASSLDDGGGGYTF. The CDR3 bases are TGTGCCAGCAGCTTAGATGACGGGGGTGGAGGCTACACCTTC.

The chain is built from TRBV14 and TRBJ2-2, with 7 bases identical to TRBD1. The junction had 12 bases not matched to a gene; V was cut back by 3 bases and J by 5 bases. This CDR3 contains 17 residues. The V gene's germline CDR1 is SGHDN and CDR2 FVKESK. The CDR3 loop is CASSQPPTGLGTGELFF. CDR3 coding DNA: TGTGCCAGCAGCCAGCCGCCGACAGGGTTGGGAACCGGGGAGCTGTTTTTT. Full variable domain (outside the CDR3, taken from reference TRBV14 and TRBJ2-2): EAGVTQFPSHSVIEKGQTVTLRCDPISGHDNLYWYRRVMGKEIKFLLHFVKESKQDESGMPNNRFLAERTGGTYSTLKVQPAELEDSGVYFCASSQPPTGLGTGELFFGEGSRLTVL.

This clone was counted only a few times. The chain has TRBV19 and TRBJ1-3; 8 nucleotides agree with TRBD1. This CDR3 spans 16 amino acids. Germline lookup yields CDR1 LNHDA and CDR2 SQIVND (reference sequence). V was clipped by 7 bases and J by 1 base; unmatched bases: 9. Written as DNA, the CDR3 is TGTGCCAGTACCCAGGGGGCGTTAGGTTCTGGAAACACCATATATTTT. Protein product: CASTQGALGSGNTIYF.

The chain recombines TRBV2 with TRBJ1-2, with D hard to call. The V gene lost 7 bases and the J gene lost 8 bases, with 17 bases spanning the gap. Germline-derived CDR1 and CDR2 are SNHLY and FYNNEI. This CDR3 has 13 residues. CDR3 nucleotide sequence: TGTGCCAGCACGGTCCTCCGAGGAGAAGGCTACACCTTC. Translating it yields CASTVLRGEGYTF.

The rearrangement links TRBV10-3 to TRBJ1-2; 9 bases fit TRBD1. The CDR3 covers 12 residues. Losses at the gene ends were 3 bases for V and 13 bases for J; bases not matched to a gene: 6. Germline loops: CDR1 ENHRY, CDR2 SYGVKD. The CDR3 DNA reads as TGTGCCATCAGTGATCAAGGGGACAGGGTCACCTTC. Translation gives CAISDQGDRVTF.

V is TRBV4-2 and J is TRBJ2-1; 10 bases are a match to TRBD2. Germline assignment: CDR1 LGHNA and CDR2 YNFKEQ. The V segment lost 0 bases and the J segment 0 bases; nucleotides outside the gene matches: 2. This CDR3 region has 17 residues. The CDR3: CASSQDKRGGSYNEQFF. CDR3 sequence (DNA): TGTGCCAGCAGCCAAGACAAGCGGGGGGGCTCCTACAATGAGCAGTTCTTC.

The rearrangement uses TRBV5-4 and TRBJ1-4, with TRBD1 matching 7 bases. The CDR3 is 13 residues long. The ends lost 4 bases at V and 8 bases at J; junction bases unmatched: 5. CDR1 is SGHNT and CDR2 is YYREEE in the germline V gene (reference sequence). The CDR3 nucleotides are TGTGCCAGCAGCCCCCAGGGGGGAGAAAAACTGTTTTTT. Translating it yields CASSPQGGEKLFF.